This T cell receptor beta chain was obtained from a study of shared clonotypes between healthy human individuals (dated by TCRdb to the early 2020s). For the wider study: A couple of women and a few men aged 18 to 49 years were included in the cohort. Between about 0.8 and 8.9 billion PBMCs per donor were obtained by leukapheresis. Per donor, three plates each were used for CD4 naive and CD4 memory, two for CD8 naive, and one for CD8 memory. To increase sequencing depth and limit assay-specific biases, different laboratories used diverse techniques to prepare libraries and sequence TCR repertoires. Blood TCR repertoires of five healthy adults were deeply sequenced to estimate repertoire size and the extent of clonotype sharing between individuals.

Using the deep immunoSEQ assay, TCR CDR3 regions were amplified from genomic DNA by multiplex PCR. Genomic DNA extracted from each cell subset was distributed evenly over all wells of several immunoSEQ 96-well plates, and each plate served as one replicate. For sorted subsets, 150 to 200 ng genomic DNA, equal to 25,000 to 35,000 T cell genomes, was loaded into each replicate PCR. Purified libraries were quantified with a Qubit 3.0 fluorometer, sized on a Bioanalyzer 2100, and re-quantified with the KAPA Library Quantification kit. Every immunoSEQ 96-well plate was sequenced on a separate single-read 150-cycle Illumina NextSeq 550 flow cell. In the authors' own workflow: Because the immunoSEQ output included only junctional sequences and no quality scores, the filtering could not be the same as the filtering used for full-length reads. Sequences were annotated with PyIR, a Python wrapper for IgBLAST v1.9, and V/J genes and CDR3 were assigned using IMGT germline references. Reads were removed for weak V/J assignments (E-value above 1e-6), missing CDR3, stop codons, out-of-frame junctions, or ambiguous translated residues. V3J clonotypes were defined by identical inferred V gene, J gene, and CDR3 amino acid sequence. Percentage overlap between repertoires was calculated by dividing the number of shared unique clonotypes by the size of the smaller repertoire. RTK rarefaction, the Chao1 estimator, and Recon v2.1 estimates of unobserved clonotypes were used to assess repertoire richness. Generation probabilities for all TCRbeta clonotypes obtained by the gDNA method from four donors were computed using OLGA. In TCRdb, the immuneACCESS table is reduced to in-frame sequences with V and J assigned. These tables do not hold every clone; where another copy was compared, an unresolved V gene accounts for under half, and the others remain unexplained. V and J calls and clone size are copied from that table; D and trimming were computed from the DNA. This sample gives some 690,000 clones in total; 90% of them show up just once. Of the sample, approximately 35% falls within the top ten clones.

As regards this clone: No antigen is known for it. No per-base quality is available; no much larger clone lies one base away.

Donors were healthy HIV-negative adults with no recently reported acute infections or vaccinations. All donors were Caucasian adults living in Nashville, Tennessee, USA. The CD8 memory samples were a combination of magnetically selected CD45RO+ cells and CCR7-negative CD45RA+ effector memory (TemRA) cells. After blood collection by leukapheresis, PBMCs were isolated using Ficoll-Histopaque density gradient centrifugation and then cryopreserved in the vapor phase of liquid nitrogen. Purity and quantity of every magnetically sorted T cell population were checked by analytical flow cytometry. Each sorted fraction had its genomic DNA isolated and then quantified by UV absorbance on a Nanodrop 2000c. CDR1 SEHNR and CDR2 FQNEAQ are derived from the germline V gene (reference sequence). V loses 5 bases of germline sequence and J loses 1 base, and the interval between the two ends is 17 bases. Including cysteine and phenylalanine, the CDR3 has 16 amino acids. Just the 48-base CDR3 DNA is kept, in frame starting at base 1.

Results and caveats for the whole study, not just this receptor: The genetic and exposure-history diversity represented was limited by the small number of donors. Rarefaction of sorted-subset datasets indicated incomplete sequencing despite the large sequencing depth. Pairwise subsampling indicated that sequencing depth was expected to affect the degree of clonotype sharing among donors. Larger estimated clonotype richness was generally found for naive subsets than for memory subsets. Sampling was restricted to blood, and TCR repertoires in tissue are likely to differ from TCR repertoires in blood. Compared with non-shared clonotypes, the clonotypes found in all four sorted-subset donors had higher generation probabilities. About 5% of naive CD4, around 3.6% of naive CD8, approximately 2% of memory CD4, and about 0.4% of memory CD8 clonotypes were shared across several donors.

The sequence derives from a man aged 18-30 years in good health. Some clones in this sample may be carry-over from other donors' samples. Recombination linked TRBV7-9 to TRBJ2-5; a weak D assignment points to TRBD2 (6 bases agree). The source material was memory CD8+ T cells from PBMCs. This sample's cell subset or site label indicates: CD45RO+ cells pooled with CCR7-negative TemRA cells. For the CDR3, the sequence is CASSPRRGIGQETQYF. The bases are TGTGCCAGCAGCCCAAGGAGGGGAATTGGCCAAGAGACCCAGTACTTC. The CDR3 plus the reference TRBV7-9 and TRBJ2-5 genes for the other parts give the full variable domain: DTGVSQNPRHKITKRGQNVTFRCDPISEHNRLYWYRQTLGQGPEFLTYFQNEAQLEKSRLLSDRFSAERPKGSFSTLEIQRTEQGDSAMYLCASSPRRGIGQETQYFGPGTRLLVL.